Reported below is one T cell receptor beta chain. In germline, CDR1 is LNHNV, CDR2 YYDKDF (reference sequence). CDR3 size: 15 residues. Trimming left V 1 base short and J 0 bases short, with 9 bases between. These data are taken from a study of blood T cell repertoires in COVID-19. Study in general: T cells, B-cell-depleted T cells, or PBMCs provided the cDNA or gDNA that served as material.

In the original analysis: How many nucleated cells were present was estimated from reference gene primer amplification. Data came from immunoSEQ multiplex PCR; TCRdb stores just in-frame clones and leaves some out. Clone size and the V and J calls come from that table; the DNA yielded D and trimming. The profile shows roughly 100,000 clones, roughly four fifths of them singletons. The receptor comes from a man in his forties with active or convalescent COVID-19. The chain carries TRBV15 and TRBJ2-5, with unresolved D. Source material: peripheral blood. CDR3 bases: TGTGCCACCAGCAGAGCAACTACGTACCAAGAGACCCAGTACTTC. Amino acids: CATSRATTYQETQYF.